These 5 T cell receptor beta chains originate from one sample sequenced in a study of T cells in Graves' hyperthyroidism and ophthalmopathy. Amplified regions were TCR beta CDR3 sequences from RNA transcripts. TCR CDR3 regions were first amplified by RT-PCR with HTBI primers. TCRdb passed the multiplex PCR reads through MiXCR, listing each CDR3 protein once. The sample includes 500,000 to 750,000 distinct CDR3 sequences, approximately 15% of them seen just once. The sample was blood. These receptors came from a woman aged 18-29 years with Graves' ophthalmopathy.

This chain joins TRBV29-1 and TRBJ2-5; the match to TRBD2 covers 7 bases. This CDR3 has 14 residues. Per germline, CDR1 SQVTM and CDR2 ANQGSEA. J was trimmed by 0 bases and V by 7 bases; bases with no gene match: 8. CDR3 sequence reads: CSAPRGDYQETQYF. The CDR3 coding sequence is TGCAGCGCCCCCCGGGGGGACTACCAAGAGACCCAGTACTTC.

In this sample, this clonotype turned up many times. V is TRBV11-3 and J is TRBJ2-1; D assignment may be TRBD1 or TRBD2 (7 bases each). The ends were cut back, 1 base at V and 4 bases at J, with 17 bases in the middle. This CDR3 comprises 17 residues. Germline values: CDR1 SGHNT, CDR2 YENEEA. CDR3 in DNA: TGTGCCAGCAGCTTAGGGGAGGGGGACAGAGATTACAATGAGCAGTTCTTC. Its protein product is CASSLGEGDRDYNEQFF.

This clonotype was seen repeatedly, ten times or more. The rearrangement uses TRBV27 and TRBJ2-1; D gene unclear. From germline, CDR1 is MNHEY and CDR2 SMNVEV (reference sequence). V was clipped by 3 bases and J by 0 bases, with 6 bases between them. The CDR3 consists of 14 residues. The CDR3 region has the DNA TGTGCCAGCAGTTTTTCAGGCTCCTACAATGAGCAGTTCTTC. Amino acids: CASSFSGSYNEQFF.

This clonotype was recorded a few times. This sequence joins TRBV5-1 and TRBJ1-6; 10 bases align to TRBD1. This CDR3 contains 16 residues. Germline trimming cut 6 bases from V and 9 bases from J; bases unmatched to any gene: 12. Germline lookup yields CDR1 SGHRS and CDR2 YFSETQ. CDR3 nucleotide sequence: TGCGCCAGCACCCTTGGTATGGGACAGGGGACTTCACCCCTCCACTTT. Protein product: CASTLGMGQGTSPLHF.

A few counts support this clonotype. This rearrangement joins TRBV28 to TRBJ1-5, with a possible D match to TRBD1 (6 bases). V gave up 3 bases and J gave up 6 bases, with 21 bases separating them. The CDR3 has 17 amino acids. Germline V CDR1 and CDR2: MDHEN, SYDVKM. In DNA form, the CDR3 reads TGTGCCAGCAGTTTGTACCCGTCGAGGGGGAGGGGTCAGCCCCAGCATTTT. Protein product: CASSLYPSRGRGQPQHF.